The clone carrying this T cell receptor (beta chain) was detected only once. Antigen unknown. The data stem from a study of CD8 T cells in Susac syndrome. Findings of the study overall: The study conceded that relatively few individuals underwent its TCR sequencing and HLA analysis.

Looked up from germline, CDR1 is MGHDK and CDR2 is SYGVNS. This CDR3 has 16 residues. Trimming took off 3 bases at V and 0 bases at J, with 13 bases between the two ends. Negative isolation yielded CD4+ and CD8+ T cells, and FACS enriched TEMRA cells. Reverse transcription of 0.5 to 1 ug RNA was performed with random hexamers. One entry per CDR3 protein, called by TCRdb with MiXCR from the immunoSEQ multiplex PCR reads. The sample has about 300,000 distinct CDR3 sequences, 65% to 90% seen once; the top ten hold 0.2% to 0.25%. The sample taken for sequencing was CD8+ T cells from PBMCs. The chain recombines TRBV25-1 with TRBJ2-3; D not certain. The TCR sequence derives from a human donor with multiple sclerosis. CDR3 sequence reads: CASSDPRQWSTDTQYF. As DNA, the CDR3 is TGTGCCAGCAGTGACCCCCGGCAATGGAGCACAGATACGCAGTATTTT.